The next 28 T cell receptor beta chains were all read from a single sample in a study of post-analysis software for immune sequencing data. Prepared libraries of TCR beta cDNA carried unique molecular identifiers. TCRdb analysed the PCR reads with MiXCR anew, one entry per CDR3 protein. Of fewer than 550,000 distinct CDR3 sequences in the sample, less than 40% are singletons; the top ten hold 6%. Study-wide results and caveats: TRBV segments more frequent in patients than in controls numbered roughly five and included TRBV5-6, TRBV5-1 and TRBV20-1.

What these receptors recognize is not known. The source material was blood. All receptors derive from a girl aged 2-17 years with multiple sclerosis.

The chain combines TRBV3-1 with TRBJ1-5; D not resolved. From germline, CDR1 is LGHDT and CDR2 YNNKEL (reference sequence). With 1 base removed from V and 3 bases from J, the gap between germline ends came to 10 bases. The CDR3 runs 15 residues. This CDR3 is CASSQGGRSNQPQHF. The CDR3 DNA reads TGTGCCAGCAGCCAAGGAGGACGGTCCAATCAGCCCCAGCATTTT.

There are many counts of this clonotype. The CDR3 DNA reads as TGCAGCTCTGTCGGCCGTAGGAGGGGGGAGACCCAGTACTTC. This codes for CSSVGRRRGETQYF. This sequence joins TRBV20-1 and TRBJ2-5; either TRBD1 or TRBD2 may supply D (6 bases each). The CDR3 has 14 amino acids. Germline V lookup: CDR1 DFQATT, CDR2 SNEGSKA (reference sequence).

The chain combines TRBV2 with TRBJ2-5, with D perhaps matching TRBD2 (5 bases). V lost 8 bases to trimming and J lost 4 bases, with 14 bases between them. Germline assignment: CDR1 SNHLY and CDR2 FYNNEI. The CDR3 runs to 13 residues. CDR3 nucleotide sequence: TGTGCCAGCCGAAATAGCGCCGGAGAGACCCAGTACTTC. Translating gives CASRNSAGETQYF. Variable domain in full (rest from reference TRBV2 and TRBJ2-5): EPEVTQTPSHQVTQMGQEVILRCVPISNHLYFYWYRQILGQKVEFLVSFYNNEISEKSEIFDDQFSVERPDGSNFTLKIRSTKLEDSAMYFCASRNSAGETQYFGPGTRLLVL.

V usage is TRBV24-1 and J usage is TRBJ2-5; 12 bases line up with TRBD1. The ends lost 4 bases at V and 5 bases at J; junction bases unmatched: 7. Germline assignment: CDR1 KGHDR and CDR2 SFDVKD. This CDR3 has 16 residues. The DNA of the CDR3 is TGTGCCACCAGTGACCCCGGGACAGGGGGCTTGGAGACCCAGTACTTC. It yields the protein CATSDPGTGGLETQYF.

The chain has TRBV19 and TRBJ2-7, with 9 positions matching TRBD2. The CDR3 sequence is 16 residues long. Germline assignment: CDR1 LNHDA and CDR2 SQIVND (reference sequence). The J segment lost 2 bases and the V segment lost 5 bases, leaving 10 bases of the junction unmatched. The CDR3, as DNA: TGTGCCAGTAGTGGAACCGGACTAGCGCTCGCCTACGAGCAGTACTTC. This gives the protein CASSGTGLALAYEQYF. Combining the CDR3 with reference TRBV19 and TRBJ2-7 gives the whole variable domain DGGITQSPKYLFRKEGQNVTLSCEQNLNHDAMYWYRQDPGQGLRLIYYSQIVNDFQKGDIAEGYSVSREKKESFPLTVTSAQKNPTAFYLCASSGTGLALAYEQYFGPGTRLTVT.

A remark on this clonotype: One end of the junction does not line up with germline, which may come from a read error. The chain carries TRBV7-7 and TRBJ2-2; D is unclear. The V gene's germline CDR1 is SSHAT and CDR2 FNYEAQ (reference sequence). The CDR3 contains 14 residues. For the CDR3, the DNA is TGTGCTAGCAGCGTAGATTCAATCACCGGGGAGCTGTTTTTT. Translated: CASSVDSITGELFF.

The V and J genes are TRBV9 and TRBJ2-7, with D possibly called TRBD1 or TRBD2 (5 bases each). Germline CDR1 SGDLS, CDR2 YYNGEE. V lost 3 bases and J 0 bases, leaving 13 bases between the germline ends. CDR3 length: 15 amino acids. CDR3 coding DNA: TGTGCCAGCAGCGCCGAAAAAGGGACCTCCTACGAGCAGTACTTC. It translates to CASSAEKGTSYEQYF.

V and J are TRBV9 and TRBJ2-4; 7 nucleotides match TRBD1. The germline gives CDR1 SGDLS, CDR2 YYNGEE. The CDR3 spans 15 residues. After removal of 0 bases from V and 2 bases from J, the junction contained 2 bases not matched to a gene. As DNA, the CDR3 is TGTGCCAGCAGCGTAGGACAGGGCTCCAAAAACATTCAGTACTTC. This sequence encodes CASSVGQGSKNIQYF.

This chain connects TRBV6-5 to TRBJ2-3; TRBD2 matches 8 bases. Germline CDR1 and CDR2: MNHEY and SVGAGI. Trimming removed 7 bases from V and 6 bases from J; junction bases left unmatched: 12. CDR3 length equals 15 residues. CDR3 sequence (DNA): TGTGCCAGCACTTCTGGCGGGGGGTTTTTGGATACGCAGTATTTT. It is translated as CASTSGGGFLDTQYF.

This chain connects TRBV4-1 to TRBJ2-7; D may be TRBD1 (6 bases). The CDR3 is made up of 15 amino acids. Germline lookup yields CDR1 MGHRA and CDR2 YSYEKL. Trimming removed 2 bases at V and 6 bases at J, with 17 bases between. In DNA, the CDR3 is TGCGCCAGCAGCCAACAGGGGATGACAAAGGGCGAGCAGTACTTC. It codes for CASSQQGMTKGEQYF.

The chain has TRBV20-1 and TRBJ2-3; 9 bases are shared with TRBD2. J was trimmed by 7 bases and V by 3 bases; bases with no gene match: 5. Germline CDR1 DFQATT, CDR2 SNEGSKA (reference sequence). CDR3 length equals 13 residues. The CDR3 protein is CSARFSGGYTQYF. CDR3 in DNA: TGCAGTGCTAGGTTTAGCGGGGGATATACGCAGTATTTT.

The chain links TRBV2 to TRBJ1-4, with D maybe TRBD1 (6 bases). This CDR3 has 15 residues. CDR1 and CDR2 from the germline V gene are SNHLY and FYNNEI. The germline V and J ends were trimmed by 7 bases and 4 bases, with 16 bases remaining between them. CDR3: CASTRGGQSNEKLFF. The CDR3 bases are TGTGCCAGCACCCGGGGAGGACAGAGTAATGAAAAACTGTTTTTT.

The rearrangement joins TRBV20-1 to TRBJ1-6; 7 bases fit TRBD1. Germline-derived CDR1 and CDR2 are DFQATT and SNEGSKA (reference sequence). This CDR3 has 14 residues. After removal of 4 bases from V and 7 bases from J, the junction contained 7 bases not matched to a gene. CDR3 in DNA: TGCAGTGCTACAGGGGGGGGATGGAATTCACCCCTCCACTTT. As protein: CSATGGGWNSPLHF.

This clonotype was seen only a few times. The V and J genes are TRBV3-1 and TRBJ1-1; no definite D call. From germline, CDR1 is LGHDT and CDR2 YNNKEL (reference sequence). V was clipped by 4 bases and J by 3 bases, with 12 bases between them. There are 14 residues in the CDR3. In DNA, the CDR3 is TGTGCCAGCAGCCCACAAGCGTGGGACACTGAAGCTTTCTTT. Its protein is CASSPQAWDTEAFF.

Only a few counts were recorded for this clonotype. V usage is TRBV24-1 and J usage is TRBJ2-1, with D possibly being TRBD2 (7 bases). CDR3 size: 16 residues. Trimming left V 1 base short and J 4 bases short, with 13 bases between. The V gene's germline CDR1 is KGHDR and CDR2 SFDVKD. The CDR3 reads CATSDFGGGHYNEQFF. The CDR3 coding sequence is TGTGCCACCAGTGATTTTGGCGGGGGCCATTACAATGAGCAGTTCTTC.

The chain is built from TRBV20-1 and TRBJ2-7; D may match TRBD1 or TRBD2 (6 bases each). The DNA matches TRBJ2-5 better at its end, which makes the J call doubtful. The CDR3 totals 14 residues. Germline loops: CDR1 DFQATT, CDR2 SNEGSKA (reference sequence). CDR3: CSARPPGGLETQYF. The CDR3 DNA is TGCAGTGCTAGACCCCCTGGGGGGCTTGAGACCCAGTACTTC.

This clonotype was detected only a few times. This rearrangement joins TRBV5-4 to TRBJ2-1; TRBD1 aligns across 8 bases. V lost 0 bases to trimming and J lost 8 bases; unmatched junction nucleotides: 7. This CDR3 is 15 amino acids long. Looked up from germline, CDR1 is SGHNT and CDR2 is YYREEE (reference sequence). The CDR3 region has the DNA TGTGCCAGCAGCTTGGCCCCGGACAGGGTGGATGAGCAGTTCTTC. It specifies CASSLAPDRVDEQFF.

This clonotype was detected a few times. This rearrangement joins TRBV20-1 to TRBJ2-1; no reliable D call. Trimming pared 4 bases from V and 8 bases from J, leaving 15 bases between. The CDR3 runs 13 residues. Germline CDR1 and CDR2: DFQATT and SNEGSKA (reference sequence). The CDR3 region has the DNA TGCAGTGCTAATAACGGTTTAAATGATGAGCAGTTCTTC. It codes for CSANNGLNDEQFF.

Worth noting for this clonotype: An end of the junction differs from the germline gene, which may be a read error. Here the CDR3 reads CSAGDRIDTQYF. CDR3 DNA: TGCAGTGCTGGAGATAGGATAGATACGCAGTATTTT. This chain links TRBV20-1 with TRBJ2-3; D is unclear. CDR3 length equals 12 residues. Germline V CDR1 and CDR2: DFQATT, SNEGSKA (reference sequence).

With regard to this clonotype: A read error may account for a junction end that differs from germline. The chain combines TRBV5-1 with TRBJ2-6; D ambiguous. This CDR3 is built from 14 residues. Germline lookup yields CDR1 SGHRS and CDR2 YFSETQ. CDR3 sequence reads: CASSLAPGANVLTF. Written as DNA, the CDR3 is TGTGCCAGCAGCTTAGCTCCGGGTGCCAACGTCCTGACTTTC.

V and J are TRBV20-1 and TRBJ2-5; TRBD2 aligns across 12 bases. CDR1 is DFQATT and CDR2 is SNEGSKA in the germline V gene (reference sequence). Trimming took 0 bases from V and 0 from J; bases not matched to a gene: 11. This CDR3 region has 19 residues. The CDR3 spells CSARDLNKLAGGHQETQYF. As DNA, the CDR3 is TGCAGTGCTAGAGATTTAAATAAGCTAGCGGGGGGGCACCAAGAGACCCAGTACTTC.

The table lists this clonotype with a few counts. The chain carries TRBV20-1 and TRBJ1-2; a weak D match, TRBD1 (5 bases). Per germline, CDR1 DFQATT and CDR2 SNEGSKA (reference sequence). The V end lost 6 bases, the J end lost 0 bases, and 14 bases lay between the germline ends. The CDR3 is made up of 14 amino acids. For the CDR3, the DNA is TGCAGTGCCGCCGGGGCCAATTCTAACTATGGCTACACCTTC. As protein: CSAAGANSNYGYTF.

This clonotype has only a few counts. The V call is TRBV24-1, the J call TRBJ2-1, with TRBD2 identical over 10 bases. The V and J ends lost 4 bases and 3 bases, in that order; junction bases with no gene match: 5. From germline, CDR1 is KGHDR and CDR2 SFDVKD. This CDR3 has 16 amino acids. The CDR3 reads CATSDQQRGGYNEQFF. The CDR3, as DNA: TGTGCCACCAGTGACCAACAGCGGGGGGGCTACAATGAGCAGTTCTTC.

V is TRBV4-2 and J is TRBJ2-3, with 12 bases matching TRBD2. Trimming took 3 bases from V and 6 from J; bases not matched to a gene: 4. The CDR3 extends over 15 amino acids. Per the germline V gene, CDR1 is LGHNA and CDR2 is YNFKEQ. The CDR3 loop reads CASSHPSGGADTQYF. The DNA of the CDR3 is TGTGCCAGCAGCCACCCTAGCGGGGGGGCCGATACGCAGTATTTT.

This chain links TRBV7-2 with TRBJ1-2; tentatively, D is TRBD1 (5 bases). Germline V gene lookup returns CDR1 SGHTA and CDR2 FQGNSA. The CDR3 has 13 residues. V lost 5 bases and J 4 bases, leaving 11 bases between the germline ends. CDR3 coding DNA: TGTGCCAGCAGCCCCGATGGGGCCTATGGCTACACCTTC. Protein sequence: CASSPDGAYGYTF.

This clonotype was recorded a few times. V gene TRBV5-1 combines with J gene TRBJ2-3; D gene ambiguous. Trimming removed 4 bases at V and 2 bases at J, with 17 bases between. CDR1 is SGHRS and CDR2 is YFSETQ in the germline V gene. This CDR3 is 16 amino acids long. In DNA form, the CDR3 reads TGCGCCAGCAGCCCGCCCCTTCTTCGGAACACAGATACGCAGTATTTT. This sequence encodes CASSPPLLRNTDTQYF. Full variable domain (missing parts from reference TRBV5-1 and TRBJ2-3): KAGVTQTPRYLIKTRGQQVTLSCSPISGHRSVSWYQQTPGQGLQFLFEYFSETQRNKGNFPGRFSGRQFSNSRSEMNVSTLELGDSALYLCASSPPLLRNTDTQYFGPGTRLTVL.

Only a few counts were recorded for this clonotype. One end of the junction fails to match germline, which may point to a read error. V usage is TRBV6-1 and J usage is TRBJ2-4; tentatively, D is TRBD2 (5 bases). CDR1 is MNHNS and CDR2 is SASEGT in the germline V gene. The CDR3 extends over 17 amino acids. The CDR3 DNA is TGTGCCAGCAGTGATTTGAAAGGTGACCTAGCCAAAAACGTTCAGTACTTC. Protein product: CASSDLKGDLAKNVQYF.

The rearrangement uses TRBV29-1 and TRBJ1-1; tentative D call: TRBD1 (6 bases). Looked up from germline, CDR1 is SQVTM and CDR2 is ANQGSEA. With 8 bases removed from V and 6 bases from J, the gap between germline ends came to 16 bases. CDR3 size: 12 residues. Here the CDR3 DNA reads TGCAGCATACAGAGGGGGGTCGCTGAAGCTTTCTTT. Protein: CSIQRGVAEAFF.